Listed here are 6 T cell receptor beta chains from one sample, sequenced in a study of cytomegalovirus exposure and HLA in healthy donors. The PCR contained 60 Vbeta and 13 Jbeta primers. The assay was immunoSEQ multiplex PCR, and TCRdb's table has in-frame clones only and misses some. In the table there are over 150,000 clones, 85% of which are singletons. Sequenced material: PBMCs. Source of these receptors: a boy between 2 and 10 years old in good health and CMV-seronegative.

The rearrangement joins TRBV30 to TRBJ1-1, with TRBD1 identical over 8 bases. This CDR3 is built from 14 residues. Germline CDR1 reads GTSNPN; CDR2 reads SVGIG (reference sequence). V was pared by 3 bases and J by 5 bases, with 8 bases of the junction left unmatched. The CDR3 DNA follows: TGTGCCTGGAGCACTGGGCAGGGGGCGACTGAAGCTTTCTTT. Translating gives CAWSTGQGATEAFF.

The V call is TRBV5-4, the J call TRBJ2-7, with 8 bases lining up with TRBD2. This CDR3 region has 16 residues. The V gene's germline CDR1 is SGHNT and CDR2 YYREEE (reference sequence). V lost 0 bases and J lost 3; bases outside the gene matches: 8. CDR3 sequence reads: CASSLGGGGLGYEQYV. In DNA, the CDR3 is TGTGCCAGCAGCTTGGGTGGCGGGGGGCTAGGCTACGAGCAGTACGTC.

The chain couples TRBV6-5 to TRBJ2-3; the match to TRBD2 covers 7 bases. This CDR3 has 16 residues. Germline CDR1 MNHEY, CDR2 SVGAGI. The V gene end was trimmed by 2 bases and the J gene end by 0 bases; junction bases not matched to a gene: 5. The CDR3 bases are TGTGCCAGCAGTTACGCGCGGGAGTTTAGCACAGATACGCAGTATTTT. Translated, it gives CASSYAREFSTDTQYF.

As DNA, the CDR3 is TGTGCCAGCGGAAGGACTGGATCGCAGGATACGCAGTATTTT. It codes for CASGRTGSQDTQYF. V usage is TRBV25-1 and J usage is TRBJ2-3, with D possibly matching TRBD2 (5 bases). The CDR3 has 14 residues. Germline CDR1 and CDR2: MGHDK and SYGVNS. V was pared by 8 bases and J by 6 bases, with 18 bases between.

The chain joins TRBV30 to TRBJ2-7, with 9 positions matching TRBD1. The CDR3 is made up of 12 amino acids. V was pared by 5 bases and J by 2 bases, with 1 base of the junction left unmatched. The germline V gene has CDR1 GTSNPN and CDR2 SVGIG (reference sequence). CDR3 nucleotides: TGTGCCTGGGGGACAGGGACCTACGAGCAGTACTTC. This translates into CAWGTGTYEQYF.

The V gene is TRBV5-6, the J gene TRBJ2-7; TRBD1 matches 7 bases. After removal of 4 bases from V and 2 bases from J, the junction contained 6 bases not matched to a gene. This CDR3 contains 14 residues. The germline gives CDR1 SGHDT, CDR2 YYEEEE. CDR3 loop: CASSVTGYTYEQYF. Here the CDR3 DNA reads TGTGCCAGCAGCGTGACAGGGTACACCTACGAGCAGTACTTC.